The next 21 T cell receptor beta chains were all read from a single sample in a study of cytomegalovirus exposure and HLA in healthy donors. Researchers ran the PCR with 60 Vbeta and 13 Jbeta primers. Assay used: immunoSEQ multiplex PCR; TCRdb lists only in-frame clones, some missing. The top ten clones hold approximately 7.7% of a sample with over 85,000 clones, roughly four fifths of them seen once. The sample was PBMCs. These receptors all come from a female donor in good health and CMV-seronegative.

The chain joins TRBV2 to TRBJ1-5; D perhaps matches TRBD1 (6 bases). Germline-derived CDR1 and CDR2 are SNHLY and FYNNEI. This CDR3 is 13 amino acids long. V was trimmed by 6 bases and J by 2 bases, leaving 8 bases between them. CDR3 amino acids: CASRQGGNQPQHF. CDR3 in DNA: TGTGCCAGCAGACAGGGTGGCAATCAGCCCCAGCATTTT.

DNA for the CDR3: TGTGCCAGCAGCTTAGGGGGGGACTACGAGCAGTACTTC. It encodes CASSLGGDYEQYF. The rearrangement joins TRBV11-3 to TRBJ2-7; D is perhaps TRBD2 (6 bases). V shed 1 base and J shed 3 bases, with 7 bases lying between them. Germline CDR1 is SGHNT and CDR2 is YENEEA. The CDR3 runs 13 residues.

The J gene is TRBJ2-7, the V gene TRBV14; 12 nucleotides agree with TRBD2. Germline V lookup: CDR1 SGHDN, CDR2 FVKESK. With 4 bases clipped from V and 3 bases from J, the junction kept 7 bases outside the gene matches. This CDR3 region has 16 residues. CDR3 residues: CASSLLGTSGLYEQYF. CDR3 nucleotide sequence: TGTGCCAGCAGCCTCCTGGGGACTAGCGGGCTCTACGAGCAGTACTTC.

This clone was detected only a few times. V is TRBV19 and J is TRBJ2-2, with 10 nucleotides matching TRBD1. Germline CDR1 is LNHDA and CDR2 is SQIVND (reference sequence). There are 14 residues in the CDR3. J was trimmed by 7 bases and V by 6 bases; bases with no gene match: 5. CDR3 amino acids: CASRRQGAGGELFF. The DNA of the CDR3 is TGTGCCAGTAGGCGACAGGGGGCGGGCGGGGAGCTGTTTTTT.

The rearrangement uses TRBV2 and TRBJ1-5, with 9 nucleotides matching TRBD1. The J segment lost 5 bases and the V segment lost 5 bases, leaving 7 bases of the junction unmatched. Germline assignment: CDR1 SNHLY and CDR2 FYNNEI. The CDR3 has 15 residues. CDR3 sequence (DNA): TGTGCCAGCAGTATACTACAGGGGGCATATCAGCCCCAGCATTTT. The encoded protein is CASSILQGAYQPQHF.

The V and J genes are TRBV15 and TRBJ2-5, with TRBD1 matching over 9 bases. The DNA matches TRBJ2-7 better at its end, which makes the J call doubtful. CDR3 length equals 13 residues. Germline V lookup: CDR1 LNHNV, CDR2 YYDKDF (reference sequence). The CDR3: CATSPDRGYEQYF. The CDR3 bases are TGTGCCACCAGCCCCGACAGGGGGTACGAGCAGTACTTC.

The rearrangement uses TRBV6-5 and TRBJ1-1, with 7 nucleotides matching TRBD1. This CDR3 comprises 14 residues. In germline, CDR1 is MNHEY, CDR2 SVGAGI. V was clipped by 6 bases and J by 1 base; unmatched bases: 5. The CDR3 DNA reads TGTGCCAGCAGGATAGGGACAGCGAACACTGAAGCTTTCTTT. Translation gives CASRIGTANTEAFF.

In its sample, this clone was seen a few times. V is TRBV19 and J is TRBJ1-3, with TRBD1 identical over 8 bases. The CDR3 spans 13 residues. Germline values: CDR1 LNHDA, CDR2 SQIVND (reference sequence). J lost 3 bases, V lost 9 bases, and 4 bases had no gene match. The CDR3 nucleotides are TGTGCCAGCCAGGGGGCGCTTGGAAACACCATATATTTT. Protein: CASQGALGNTIYF.

The chain couples TRBV6-5 to TRBJ2-1, with 9 bases fitting TRBD1. V was pared by 8 bases and J by 8 bases, with 13 bases of the junction left unmatched. CDR1 and CDR2 (germline): MNHEY, SVGAGI. CDR3 size: 15 residues. The CDR3 protein is CASRRPGTGIHEQFF. The CDR3 coding sequence is TGTGCCAGCCGAAGGCCCGGGACAGGGATTCATGAGCAGTTCTTC.

The gene calls are TRBV5-6 and TRBJ2-2; D uncertain. V was clipped by 3 bases and J by 5 bases, with 11 bases between them. CDR1 and CDR2 from the germline V gene are SGHDT and YYEEEE. This CDR3 comprises 14 residues. The CDR3 nucleotides read TGTGCCAGCAGCTCACATTTATCGACCGGGGAGCTGTTTTTT. It translates to CASSSHLSTGELFF.

V gene TRBV18 combines with J gene TRBJ2-1, with 9 bases that match TRBD1. In germline, CDR1 is KGHSH, CDR2 LQKENI. The length of the CDR3 is 13 residues. After removal of 5 bases from V and 8 bases from J, the junction contained 4 bases not matched to a gene. The CDR3 sequence is CASSTTGGDEQFF. CDR3 in DNA: TGTGCCAGCTCAACCACAGGGGGCGATGAGCAGTTCTTC.

The CDR3 DNA follows: TGTGCCAGCAGTGGGGGGACTAGCCCAGACAATGAGCAGTTCTTC. Its protein product is CASSGGTSPDNEQFF. J is TRBJ2-1 and V is TRBV6-4, with TRBD2 matching over 9 bases. Germline-derived CDR1 and CDR2 are MRHNA and SNTAGT. V lost 4 bases, J lost 5 bases, and 6 bases stayed unmatched. The CDR3 totals 15 residues.

This rearrangement joins TRBV2 to TRBJ1-5; a possible D gene is TRBD1 (6 bases). Trimming stripped 6 bases from V and 3 bases from J, with 12 bases between. Germline CDR1 SNHLY, CDR2 FYNNEI. This CDR3 comprises 14 residues. The CDR3 spells CASRKWDNNQPQHF. CDR3 DNA sequence: TGTGCCAGCAGAAAGTGGGACAACAATCAGCCCCAGCATTTT.

V usage is TRBV19 and J usage is TRBJ1-2; the D is unclear. This CDR3 is 12 amino acids long. Germline V CDR1 and CDR2: LNHDA, SQIVND (reference sequence). V lost 6 bases and J lost 7, with 12 bases in between. The CDR3 here is CASRVDNVGYTF. The CDR3 bases are TGTGCCAGTAGGGTCGACAATGTTGGCTACACCTTC.

The chain couples TRBV5-6 to TRBJ2-5; TRBD2 matches at 13 bases. Trimming took 4 bases from V and 4 from J; bases not matched to a gene: 4. CDR3 length: 15 residues. The V gene's germline CDR1 is SGHDT and CDR2 YYEEEE. The CDR3 is CASSPRLAGGETQYF. CDR3 sequence (DNA): TGTGCCAGCAGCCCCCGACTAGCGGGAGGAGAGACCCAGTACTTC.

The chain couples TRBV4-2 to TRBJ1-2; TRBD1 might be the D (5 bases). The CDR3 sequence is 13 residues long. Trimming shortened V by 3 bases and J by 6 bases, and 11 bases separated the two germline ends. Germline-derived CDR1 and CDR2 are LGHNA and YNFKEQ. The CDR3 loop is CASSQGQGNGYTF. The CDR3 nucleotides read TGTGCCAGCAGCCAGGGCCAGGGAAATGGCTACACCTTC.

The CDR3: CASSERTGEEKLFF. As DNA, the CDR3 is TGTGCCAGCAGTGAAAGGACAGGGGAAGAAAAACTGTTTTTT. This chain uses TRBV6-5 with TRBJ1-4, with TRBD1 matching over 9 bases. The V and J ends lost 5 bases and 8 bases, in that order; junction bases with no gene match: 6. Germline CDR1 MNHEY, CDR2 SVGAGI. The CDR3 totals 14 residues.

In nucleotides, the CDR3 is TGTGCCAGCAGTTTCTTGACAGGGGCTGGCACCGGGGAGCTGTTTTTT. Translating gives CASSFLTGAGTGELFF. V gene TRBV27 combines with J gene TRBJ2-2, with 8 bases aligning to TRBD1. The germline V gene encodes CDR1 MNHEY and CDR2 SMNVEV (reference sequence). This CDR3 has 16 residues. V was pared by 3 bases and J by 4 bases, with 7 bases of the junction left unmatched.

This clone was detected only a few times. The chain has TRBV27 and TRBJ2-1, with 7 bases identical to TRBD1. The trim removed 6 bases at V and 7 bases at J, leaving 6 bases unmatched. The CDR3 is made up of 13 amino acids. Germline CDR1 MNHEY, CDR2 SMNVEV (reference sequence). CDR3 in DNA: TGTGCCAGCAGGATAAACAGGGGTAATGAGCAGTTCTTC. This gives the protein CASRINRGNEQFF.

The chain uses TRBV28 and TRBJ1-1; TRBD1 is a possible D gene (5 bases). Germline V gene sequence: CDR1 MDHEN, CDR2 SYDVKM. V gave up 3 bases and J gave up 1 base, with 9 bases separating them. The length of the CDR3 is 14 residues. This chain's CDR3 is CASSFQGANTEAFF. The CDR3 DNA reads as TGTGCCAGCAGTTTCCAAGGGGCGAACACTGAAGCTTTCTTT.

The V call is TRBV19, the J call TRBJ2-7, with TRBD2 matching 11 bases. CDR1 and CDR2 from the germline V gene are LNHDA and SQIVND (reference sequence). The CDR3 contains 15 residues. The V segment lost 5 bases and the J segment 0 bases; nucleotides outside the gene matches: 3. The CDR3 region is CASSVGTSGSYEQYF. The CDR3 DNA is TGTGCCAGTAGTGTGGGGACTAGCGGCTCCTACGAGCAGTACTTC.